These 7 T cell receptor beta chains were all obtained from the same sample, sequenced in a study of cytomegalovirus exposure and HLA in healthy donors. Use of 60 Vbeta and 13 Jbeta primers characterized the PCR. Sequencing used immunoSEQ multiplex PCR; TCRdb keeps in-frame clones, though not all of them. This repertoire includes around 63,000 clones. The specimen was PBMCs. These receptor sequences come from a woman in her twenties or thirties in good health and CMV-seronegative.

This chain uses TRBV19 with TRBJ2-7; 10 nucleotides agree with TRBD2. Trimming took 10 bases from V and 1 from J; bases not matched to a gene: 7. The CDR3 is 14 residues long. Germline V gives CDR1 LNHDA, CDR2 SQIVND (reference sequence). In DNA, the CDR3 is TGTGCCACTGCCCGGACTAGCGGATCCTACGAGCAGTACTTC. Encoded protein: CATARTSGSYEQYF.

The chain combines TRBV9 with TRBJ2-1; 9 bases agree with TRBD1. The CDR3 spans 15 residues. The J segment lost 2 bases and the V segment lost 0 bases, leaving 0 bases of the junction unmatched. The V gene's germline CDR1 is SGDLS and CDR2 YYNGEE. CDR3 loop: CASSVGDRAYNEQFF. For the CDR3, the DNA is TGTGCCAGCAGCGTAGGGGACAGGGCCTACAATGAGCAGTTCTTC.

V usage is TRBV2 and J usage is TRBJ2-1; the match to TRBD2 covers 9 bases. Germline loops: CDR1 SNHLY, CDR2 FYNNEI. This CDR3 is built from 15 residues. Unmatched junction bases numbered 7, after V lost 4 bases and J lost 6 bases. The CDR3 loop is CASSVGLAGTNEQFF. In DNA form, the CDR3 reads TGTGCCAGCAGTGTCGGGCTAGCGGGGACCAATGAGCAGTTCTTC.

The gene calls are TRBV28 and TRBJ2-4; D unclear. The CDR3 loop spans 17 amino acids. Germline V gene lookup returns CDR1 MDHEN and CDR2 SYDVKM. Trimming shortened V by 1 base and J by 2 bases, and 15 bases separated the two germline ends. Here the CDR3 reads CASSLLTAAQTKNIQYF. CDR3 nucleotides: TGTGCCAGCAGTTTATTAACGGCAGCGCAGACCAAAAACATTCAGTACTTC.

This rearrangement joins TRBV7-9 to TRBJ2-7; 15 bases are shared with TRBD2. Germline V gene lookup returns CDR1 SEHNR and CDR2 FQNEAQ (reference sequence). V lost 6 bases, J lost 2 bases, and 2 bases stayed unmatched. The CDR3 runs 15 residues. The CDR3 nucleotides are TGTGCCAGCAGATGGACTAGCGGGGGGGCCTACGAGCAGTACTTC. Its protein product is CASRWTSGGAYEQYF.

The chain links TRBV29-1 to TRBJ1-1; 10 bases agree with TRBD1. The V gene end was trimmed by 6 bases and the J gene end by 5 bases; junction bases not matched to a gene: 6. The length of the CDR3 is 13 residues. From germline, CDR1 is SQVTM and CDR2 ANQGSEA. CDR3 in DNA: TGCAGCGTAGCGGGACAGGGGATGACTGAAGCTTTCTTT. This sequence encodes CSVAGQGMTEAFF.

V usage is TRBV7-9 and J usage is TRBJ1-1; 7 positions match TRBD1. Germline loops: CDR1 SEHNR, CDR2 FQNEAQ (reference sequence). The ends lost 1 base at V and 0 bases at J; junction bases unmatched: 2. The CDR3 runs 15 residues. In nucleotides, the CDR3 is TGTGCCAGCAGCTTAGGGGACAGCGTGAACACTGAAGCTTTCTTT. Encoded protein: CASSLGDSVNTEAFF.